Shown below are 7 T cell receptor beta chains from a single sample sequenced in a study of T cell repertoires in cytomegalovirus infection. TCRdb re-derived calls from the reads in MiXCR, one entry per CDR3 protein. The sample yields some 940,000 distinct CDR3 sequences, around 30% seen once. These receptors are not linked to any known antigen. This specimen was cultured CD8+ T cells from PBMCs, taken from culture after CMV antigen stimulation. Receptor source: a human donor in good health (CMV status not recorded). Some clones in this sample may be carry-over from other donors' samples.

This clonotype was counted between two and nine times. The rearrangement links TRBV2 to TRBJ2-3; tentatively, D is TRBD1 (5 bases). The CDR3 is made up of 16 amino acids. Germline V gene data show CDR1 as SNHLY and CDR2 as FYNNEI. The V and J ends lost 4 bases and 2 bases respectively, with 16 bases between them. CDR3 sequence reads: CASSGAPDTPTDTQYF. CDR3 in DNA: TGTGCCAGCAGTGGCGCCCCGGACACTCCCACAGATACGCAGTATTTT. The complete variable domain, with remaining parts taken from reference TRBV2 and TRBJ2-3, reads EPEVTQTPSHQVTQMGQEVILRCVPISNHLYFYWYRQILGQKVEFLVSFYNNEISEKSEIFDDQFSVERPDGSNFTLKIRSTKLEDSAMYFCASSGAPDTPTDTQYFGPGTRLTVL.

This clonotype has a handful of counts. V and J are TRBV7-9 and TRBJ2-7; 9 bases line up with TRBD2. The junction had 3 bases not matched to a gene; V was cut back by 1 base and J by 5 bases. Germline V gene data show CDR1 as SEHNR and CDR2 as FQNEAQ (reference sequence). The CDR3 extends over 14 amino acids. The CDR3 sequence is CASSLDSGGDEQYF. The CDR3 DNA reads TGTGCCAGCAGCTTAGATAGCGGGGGAGACGAGCAGTACTTC.

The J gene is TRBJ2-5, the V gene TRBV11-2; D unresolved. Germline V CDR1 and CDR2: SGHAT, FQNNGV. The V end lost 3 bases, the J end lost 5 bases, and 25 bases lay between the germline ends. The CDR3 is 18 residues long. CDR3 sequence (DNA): TGTGCCAGCAGCTTGATCGAGAAACTTAGAATTTGTTCGGAGACCCAGTACTTC. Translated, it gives CASSLIEKLRICSETQYF. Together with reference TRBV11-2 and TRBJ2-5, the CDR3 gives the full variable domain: EAGVAQSPRYKIIEKRQSVAFWCNPISGHATLYWYQQILGQGPKLLIQFQNNGVVDDSQLPKDRFSAERLKGVDSTLKIQPAKLEDSAVYLCASSLIEKLRICSETQYFGPGTRLLVL.

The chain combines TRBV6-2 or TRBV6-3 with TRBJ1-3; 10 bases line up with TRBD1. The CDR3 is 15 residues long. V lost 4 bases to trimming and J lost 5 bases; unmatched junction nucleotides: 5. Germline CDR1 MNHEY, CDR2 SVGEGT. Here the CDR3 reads CASSSSDRGRNTIYF. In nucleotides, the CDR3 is TGTGCCAGCAGTTCCTCGGACAGGGGGAGAAACACCATATATTTT.

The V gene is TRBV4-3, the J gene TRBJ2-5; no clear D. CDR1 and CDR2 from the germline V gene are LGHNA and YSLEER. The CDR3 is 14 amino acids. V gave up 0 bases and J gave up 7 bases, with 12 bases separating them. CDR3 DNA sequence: TGCGCCAGCAGCCAAGATTTGTGGGGTCTGACCCAGTACTTC. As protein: CASSQDLWGLTQYF.

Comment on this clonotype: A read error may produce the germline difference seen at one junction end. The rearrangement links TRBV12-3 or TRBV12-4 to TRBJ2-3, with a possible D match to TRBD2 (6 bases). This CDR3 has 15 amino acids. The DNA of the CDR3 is TGTGCCAGCAGTTCCCGGGACTTCAACACAGCTACGCAGTATTTT. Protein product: CASSSRDFNTATQYF.

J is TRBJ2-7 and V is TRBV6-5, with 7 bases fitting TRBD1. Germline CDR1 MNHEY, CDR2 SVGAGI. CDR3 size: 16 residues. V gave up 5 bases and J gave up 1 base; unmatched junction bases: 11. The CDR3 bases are TGTGCCAGCAGTCCCTTTAGGGGGCCTACTTCCTACGAGCAGTACTTC. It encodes CASSPFRGPTSYEQYF.